This passage covers 30 T cell receptor beta chains from one sample sequenced in a study of a mutant IDH1 vaccine in newly diagnosed glioma. These receptors' antigens are unknown. Regarding time point: week 11, during vaccination. It was 300 ug of mutant IDH1 20-mer peptide that made up each vaccine dose, given with topical imiquimod. Sequencing used immunoSEQ multiplex PCR; TCRdb keeps in-frame clones, though not all of them. The sample has roughly 120,000 clones, around 80% seen once; the top ten hold 4.5% to 6%. The source material was PBMCs, sampled from a glioma patient whose treatment included an IDH1 peptide vaccine. The receptors derive from a man between 40 and 49 years old with glioma.

The rearrangement uses TRBV9 and TRBJ2-5; D assignment may be TRBD1 or TRBD2 (5 bases each). Germline V gene sequence: CDR1 SGDLS, CDR2 YYNGEE. The CDR3 has 16 residues. The V end lost 0 bases, the J end lost 1 base, and 13 bases lay between the germline ends. CDR3 loop: CASSVESLGPQETQYF. The CDR3 coding sequence is TGTGCCAGCAGCGTAGAGTCCTTGGGACCCCAAGAGACCCAGTACTTC.

V usage is TRBV19 and J usage is TRBJ1-6; 11 nucleotides agree with TRBD1. The CDR3 runs 13 residues. J was trimmed by 14 bases and V by 9 bases; bases with no gene match: 9. Looked up from germline, CDR1 is LNHDA and CDR2 is SQIVND (reference sequence). CDR3 DNA: TGTGCCAGCCGAGGGACAGGGGGATACACCCTCCACTTT. It yields the protein CASRGTGGYTLHF. The full variable domain, its missing parts supplied by reference TRBV19 and TRBJ1-6, is DGGITQSPKYLFRKEGQNVTLSCEQNLNHDAMYWYRQDPGQGLRLIYYSQIVNDFQKGDIAEGYSVSREKKESFPLTVTSAQKNPTAFYLCASRGTGGYTLHFGNGTRLTVT.

The rearrangement links TRBV25-1 to TRBJ1-3, with 8 bases aligning to TRBD1. CDR1 and CDR2 (germline): MGHDK, SYGVNS. The V segment lost 2 bases and the J segment 4 bases; nucleotides outside the gene matches: 4. This CDR3 is 15 amino acids long. Written as DNA, the CDR3 is TGTGCCAGCAGTGAACAGGGGGCTGCGGGAAACACCATATATTTT. It specifies CASSEQGAAGNTIYF.

The chain joins TRBV6-5 to TRBJ2-2; D is ambiguous. Germline loops: CDR1 MNHEY, CDR2 SVGAGI. With 4 bases removed from V and 2 bases from J, the gap between germline ends came to 11 bases. The CDR3 loop spans 15 amino acids. CDR3 nucleotide sequence: TGTGCCAGCAGTTCCCCAACAAGAAACACCGGGGAGCTGTTTTTT. Encoded protein: CASSSPTRNTGELFF.

This clone is a singleton in its sample. The chain links TRBV4-1 to TRBJ1-2; TRBD1 matches 9 bases. V gave up 4 bases and J gave up 8 bases; unmatched junction bases: 11. Germline CDR1 reads MGHRA; CDR2 reads YSYEKL. CDR3 length equals 15 residues. The CDR3 protein is CASSPWTGDMGGYTF. The DNA for the CDR3 is TGCGCCAGCAGCCCTTGGACAGGGGATATGGGGGGCTACACCTTC.

The rearrangement joins TRBV28 to TRBJ1-1; 7 bases align to TRBD1. V was pared by 8 bases and J by 0 bases, with 3 bases of the junction left unmatched. Germline assignment: CDR1 MDHEN and CDR2 SYDVKM. This CDR3 is built from 13 residues. CDR3: CASGDSMNTEAFF. The CDR3 DNA reads TGTGCCAGCGGGGACAGCATGAACACTGAAGCTTTCTTT.

The chain uses TRBV7-6 and TRBJ2-1; 7 nucleotides align to TRBD2. The germline V gene encodes CDR1 SGHVS and CDR2 FNYEAQ. The CDR3 is 15 residues long. The junction had 4 bases not matched to a gene; V was cut back by 1 base and J by 4 bases. The CDR3 nucleotides are TGTGCCAGCAGCTTAGGCGGGGGTCATTACAATGAGCAGTTCTTC. It is translated as CASSLGGGHYNEQFF. The whole variable domain, remainder taken from reference TRBV7-6 and TRBJ2-1, is GAGVSQSPRYKVTKRGQDVALRCDPISGHVSLYWYRQALGQGPEFLTYFNYEAQQDKSGLPNDRFSAERPEGSISTLTIQRTEQRDSAMYRCASSLGGGHYNEQFFGPGTRLTVL.

The chain links TRBV28 to TRBJ2-5; D is possibly TRBD1 (6 bases). This CDR3 is 14 amino acids long. CDR1 is MDHEN, CDR2 SYDVKM, per germline. V was shortened by 1 base and J by 4 bases, with 10 bases between the two germline ends. CDR3 in DNA: TGTGCCAGCAGTTTATCAGCCAGGGGAGAGACCCAGTACTTC. Protein: CASSLSARGETQYF.

The chain uses TRBV4-2 and TRBJ2-2, with TRBD2 matching over 10 bases. V lost 1 base, J lost 6 bases, and 8 bases stayed unmatched. The CDR3 has 17 residues. The germline CDR1 and CDR2 sequences are LGHNA and YNFKEQ. DNA for the CDR3: TGTGCCAGCAGCCAAGGGGATCTAGCGGGAGTTGCCGGGGAGCTGTTTTTT. Its protein product is CASSQGDLAGVAGELFF.

The V and J genes are TRBV6-1 and TRBJ2-7; D is uncertain. CDR1 and CDR2 (germline): MNHNS, SASEGT. V lost 6 bases to trimming and J lost 4 bases, with 13 bases between them. The CDR3 totals 13 residues. The CDR3 DNA sequence: TGTGCCAGCAGCGAGCGCAGAATTTACGAGCAGTACTTC. Translated, it gives CASSERRIYEQYF.

This chain links TRBV5-4 with TRBJ2-3; 10 bases match TRBD2. The CDR3 totals 16 residues. Germline loops: CDR1 SGHNT, CDR2 YYREEE (reference sequence). V shed 4 bases and J 5 bases; nucleotides not matched to a gene: 10. Here the CDR3 DNA reads TGTGCCAGCAGCGAGGCCCAGCGGGGGGGCCAAGATACGCAGTATTTT. It yields the protein CASSEAQRGGQDTQYF.

This chain connects TRBV7-9 to TRBJ1-4; no firm D call. V was clipped by 5 bases and J by 1 base, with 11 bases between them. This CDR3 contains 15 residues. The germline V gene has CDR1 SEHNR and CDR2 FQNEAQ (reference sequence). The CDR3 DNA is TGTGCCAGCAGCCCCCTGCGGGTAACTAATGAAAAACTGTTTTTT. Translating it yields CASSPLRVTNEKLFF.

This clone was counted a few times. This chain uses TRBV14 with TRBJ1-2; D is unresolved. V was trimmed by 1 base and J by 6 bases, leaving 15 bases between them. This CDR3 comprises 15 residues. Germline CDR1 and CDR2: SGHDN and FVKESK. CDR3 sequence (DNA): TGTGCCAGCAGCCAAGCTCCGACACCCGGGGATGGCTACACCTTC. Its protein product is CASSQAPTPGDGYTF.

J is TRBJ2-2 and V is TRBV19; 12 bases align to TRBD2. The CDR3 loop spans 18 amino acids. Germline V lookup: CDR1 LNHDA, CDR2 SQIVND (reference sequence). Trimming at V came to 4 bases and at J to 0 bases, leaving 6 bases not matched to a gene. In DNA form, the CDR3 reads TGTGCCAGTAGTAAACGTCGGACTAGCGGGACGAACACCGGGGAGCTGTTTTTT. It is translated as CASSKRRTSGTNTGELFF.

This chain links TRBV15 with TRBJ1-5; no firm D call. Trimming took off 4 bases at V and 6 bases at J, with 22 bases between the two ends. The CDR3 spans 17 residues. Per the germline V gene, CDR1 is LNHNV and CDR2 is YYDKDF (reference sequence). The CDR3 DNA follows: TGTGCCACCAGCAATCGTCTGGGATCCGGGTCTGGTCAGCCCCAGCATTTT. Its protein product is CATSNRLGSGSGQPQHF.

The rearrangement uses TRBV2 and TRBJ2-7; 8 positions agree with TRBD2. CDR3 length: 15 residues. From germline, CDR1 is SNHLY and CDR2 FYNNEI. With 4 bases clipped from V and 4 bases from J, the junction kept 9 bases outside the gene matches. The CDR3 spells CASSVLAGYLYEQYF. The CDR3 DNA reads as TGTGCCAGCAGTGTGCTAGCGGGCTACCTTTACGAGCAGTACTTC.

The J gene is TRBJ2-1, the V gene TRBV14; D remains ambiguous. Germline lookup yields CDR1 SGHDN and CDR2 FVKESK. Trimming shortened V by 3 bases and J by 4 bases, and 13 bases separated the two germline ends. The CDR3 length is 15 residues. The CDR3 DNA is TGTGCCAGCAGCCAGTCACTCACCAGGTACAATGAGCAGTTCTTC. Translating it yields CASSQSLTRYNEQFF.

In regard to this clone: This specimen includes other DNA sequences encoding the same CDR3. The chain couples TRBV11-1 to TRBJ2-2, with D perhaps TRBD1 (5 bases). This CDR3 contains 13 residues. V gave up 2 bases and J gave up 6 bases, with 7 bases separating them. CDR1 is SGHAT, CDR2 FQDESV, per germline (reference sequence). The CDR3 region is CASSLQGPGELFF. For the CDR3, the DNA is TGTGCCAGCAGCTTACAGGGTCCCGGGGAGCTGTTTTTT.

This chain uses TRBV5-1 with TRBJ2-1, with 11 positions matching TRBD2. The CDR3 contains 14 residues. CDR1 SGHRS and CDR2 YFSETQ come from the germline V gene. V shed 4 bases, J shed 7 bases, and the junction held 4 bases outside the gene matches. CDR3 coding DNA: TGCGCCAGCAGCAGAGGGACTAGCGGTAATGAGCAGTTCTTC. This gives the protein CASSRGTSGNEQFF.

J is TRBJ2-2 and V is TRBV5-1; the D gene is possibly TRBD1 (5 bases). Trimming pared 6 bases from V and 0 bases from J, leaving 9 bases between. This CDR3 contains 14 residues. Per the germline V gene, CDR1 is SGHRS and CDR2 is YFSETQ. CDR3 loop: CASNKDTNTGELFF. In DNA form, the CDR3 reads TGCGCCAGCAATAAGGACACGAACACCGGGGAGCTGTTTTTT.

The rearrangement links TRBV7-6 to TRBJ1-4, with a tentative D call TRBD1 (6 bases). Germline V gene data show CDR1 as SGHVS and CDR2 as FNYEAQ. The CDR3 is 16 residues long. V gave up 1 base and J gave up 10 bases, with 19 bases separating them. Here the CDR3 reads CASSLGVGAAMGKLFF. CDR3 in DNA: TGTGCCAGCAGCTTAGGGGTGGGGGCTGCTATGGGAAAACTGTTTTTT. The variable domain in full, with the rest retrieved from reference TRBV7-6 and TRBJ1-4, is GAGVSQSPRYKVTKRGQDVALRCDPISGHVSLYWYRQALGQGPEFLTYFNYEAQQDKSGLPNDRFSAERPEGSISTLTIQRTEQRDSAMYRCASSLGVGAAMGKLFFGSGTQLSVL.

J is TRBJ2-7 and V is TRBV6-5; 8 bases line up with TRBD2. The ends lost 10 bases at V and 0 bases at J; junction bases unmatched: 11. This CDR3 is 15 amino acids long. Germline-derived CDR1 and CDR2 are MNHEY and SVGAGI. CDR3 sequence: CATQKLAGGSYEQYF. CDR3 bases: TGTGCCACCCAGAAACTTGCGGGAGGCTCCTACGAGCAGTACTTC.

This chain joins TRBV9 and TRBJ2-7, with 7 bases that match TRBD1. V gave up 4 bases and J gave up 2 bases; unmatched junction bases: 6. The germline gives CDR1 SGDLS, CDR2 YYNGEE. The CDR3 is made up of 14 amino acids. In nucleotides, the CDR3 is TGTGCCAGCAGCTACCGGGACAGCCCCTACGAGCAGTACTTC. Amino acids: CASSYRDSPYEQYF.

This clone was detected only a few times. The V gene is TRBV5-1, the J gene TRBJ1-2; a possible D gene is TRBD1 (5 bases). The CDR3 length is 13 residues. Trimming pared 6 bases from V and 6 bases from J, leaving 15 bases between. The V gene's germline CDR1 is SGHRS and CDR2 YFSETQ. CDR3 in amino acids: CASTLGAGDGYTF. The CDR3 DNA reads as TGCGCCAGCACCCTAGGGGCAGGAGATGGCTACACCTTC.

V and J are TRBV5-5 and TRBJ1-5; D gene unclear. Trimming shortened V by 2 bases and J by 3 bases, and 9 bases separated the two germline ends. The germline V gene encodes CDR1 SGHKS and CDR2 YYEKEE (reference sequence). The CDR3 is 14 amino acids. CDR3 loop: CASSLSVYNQPQHF. Here the CDR3 DNA reads TGTGCCAGCAGCTTAAGTGTTTACAATCAGCCCCAGCATTTT. The entire variable domain, with the rest obtained from reference TRBV5-5 and TRBJ1-5, is as follows: DAGVTQSPTHLIKTRGQQVTLRCSPISGHKSVSWYQQVLGQGPQFIFQYYEKEERGRGNFPDRFSARQFPNYSSELNVNALLLGDSALYLCASSLSVYNQPQHFGDGTRLSIL.

The rearrangement links TRBV6-5 to TRBJ1-1; no clear D. V gave up 5 bases and J gave up 2 bases, with 15 bases separating them. The CDR3 is made up of 15 amino acids. Germline CDR1 MNHEY, CDR2 SVGAGI. The CDR3 bases are TGTGCCAGCAGTCGACCCCGGACTGGAAACACTGAAGCTTTCTTT. Protein: CASSRPRTGNTEAFF.

The rearrangement joins TRBV10-3 to TRBJ2-1; the match to TRBD2 covers 11 bases. Germline V CDR1 and CDR2: ENHRY, SYGVKD. V lost 5 bases to trimming and J lost 5 bases; unmatched junction nucleotides: 8. The CDR3 spans 16 residues. This chain's CDR3 is CAISYLAGGRDNEQFF. CDR3 nucleotides: TGTGCCATCAGTTACCTAGCGGGAGGAAGGGACAATGAGCAGTTCTTC.

In its sample, this clone was seen once. The rearrangement links TRBV6-6 to TRBJ1-2; the match to TRBD1 covers 11 bases. After removal of 6 bases from V and 5 bases from J, the junction contained 5 bases not matched to a gene. Germline CDR1 is MNHNY and CDR2 is SVGAGI (reference sequence). This CDR3 has 14 residues. The CDR3 DNA sequence: TGTGCCAGCAGCCGTGGGACAGGGGGATATGGCTACACCTTC. Amino acids: CASSRGTGGYGYTF.

This clone came up a few times. This chain connects TRBV18 to TRBJ2-5; possible D gene TRBD2, 7 bases. Trimming shortened V by 3 bases and J by 4 bases, and 18 bases separated the two germline ends. This CDR3 contains 16 residues. Germline V CDR1 and CDR2: KGHSH, LQKENI. This CDR3 is CASSPFGGGPGETQYF. The CDR3, as DNA: TGTGCCAGCTCACCTTTTGGCGGGGGCCCGGGAGAGACCCAGTACTTC.

The chain recombines TRBV19 with TRBJ2-7; TRBD2 matches at 7 bases. Trimming cost V 8 bases and J 7 bases; bases outside gene matches: 8. CDR3 length equals 12 residues. Germline assignment: CDR1 LNHDA and CDR2 SQIVND (reference sequence). The CDR3 coding sequence is TGTGCCAGTTCGGATAGCGGGTATGAGCAGTACTTC. Protein sequence: CASSDSGYEQYF.